The sample holds a few counts of the clone carrying this T cell receptor beta chain. CDR3 size: 11 residues. CDR1 and CDR2 (germline): ENHRY, SYGVKD. V was clipped by 3 bases and J by 7 bases, with 6 bases between them. It was genomic DNA that served as the template for profiling TCR beta VDJ and CDR3. One entry per CDR3 protein results from TCRdb running MiXCR on the reads. Among over 150,000 distinct CDR3 sequences listed, around 59% were seen once. The data originate from a study of CD8+CD57+ T cells in acquired aplastic anemia. In the study overall: Across the sorted CD4+ and CD8+ cells, DNA amounts averaged roughly 3 ug. Reads per healthy sample averaged around 10 million (CD4+) and 11 million to 14 million (CD8+).

This sequence was found in a human donor in good health, serving as a control. The sample comprised sorted CD4+, CD8+, or CD8+CD57+ T cells (not recorded which) from PBMCs. This chain uses TRBV10-3 with TRBJ1-1; no clear D gene. CDR3 nucleotides: TGTGCCATCAGTGACCAACTTGAAGCTTTCTTT. This translates into CAISDQLEAFF.